This T cell receptor beta chain came from a study of blood T cell repertoires in COVID-19. As for the study in general: Sample material is recorded as cDNA or gDNA derived from T cells, B-cell-depleted T cells, or PBMCs.

Methods used by the authors: Amplification from reference gene primers served as the basis for estimated nucleated cell counts. Here immunoSEQ multiplex PCR was the method, and the copy in TCRdb shows in-frame clones only, minus some. V, J and clone size are taken as reported in that table, and D and trimming were inferred from the DNA itself. The top ten hold about 14% of the sample, which has fewer than 140,000 clones, under 85% seen once. The clonotype comes from a woman aged 55-70 years with acute or convalescent COVID-19. Sequenced material: peripheral blood.

The CDR3 region has the DNA TGTGCCAGCAGACGGGACAGACTAGAGACCCAGTACTTC. Translated: CASRRDRLETQYF. The chain is built from TRBV7-2 and TRBJ2-5; 7 bases are a match to TRBD1. J was trimmed by 4 bases and V by 6 bases; bases with no gene match: 5. Germline lookup yields CDR1 SGHTA and CDR2 FQGNSA. This CDR3 has 13 residues. The full variable domain, rest sourced from reference TRBV7-2 and TRBJ2-5, is GAGVSQSPSNKVTEKGKDVELRCDPISGHTALYWYRQSLGQGLEFLIYFQGNSAPDKSGLPSDRFSAERTGGSVSTLTIQRTQQEDSAVYLCASRRDRLETQYFGPGTRLLVL.